One and the same sample provided the 10 T cell receptor beta chains below, sequenced in a study of CD8 T cells in ankylosing spondylitis. Using its own MiXCR run on the 5' RACE reads, TCRdb lists one record per CDR3 protein. Of about 360,000 distinct CDR3 sequences in the sample, around 20% are singletons; the top ten hold about an eighth. The sample was blood, either unsorted or a sorted T cell fraction (not recorded which). The receptors originated from a male donor with ankylosing spondylitis or in good health (not recorded which).

This clonotype was found a few times. This rearrangement joins TRBV7-9 to TRBJ2-5, with a weak D call TRBD2 (6 bases). Germline CDR1 is SEHNR and CDR2 is FQNEAQ (reference sequence). This CDR3 comprises 14 residues. The germline V and J ends were trimmed by 5 bases and 5 bases, with 15 bases remaining between them. This chain's CDR3 is CASSHLPGVETQYF. The CDR3 DNA follows: TGTGCCAGCAGCCACCTCCCGGGAGTGGAGACCCAGTACTTC. The full variable domain, its missing parts supplied by reference TRBV7-9 and TRBJ2-5, is DTGVSQNPRHKITKRGQNVTFRCDPISEHNRLYWYRQTLGQGPEFLTYFQNEAQLEKSRLLSDRFSAERPKGSFSTLEIQRTEQGDSAMYLCASSHLPGVETQYFGPGTRLLVL.

The chain employs TRBV6-5 and TRBJ2-1, with D maybe TRBD2 (6 bases). This CDR3 contains 16 residues. The ends were cut back, 0 bases at V and 0 bases at J, with 9 bases in the middle. From germline, CDR1 is MNHEY and CDR2 SVGAGI. Here the CDR3 DNA reads TGTGCCAGCAGTTACTCTGACGGGAGCTCCTACAATGAGCAGTTCTTC. Residues: CASSYSDGSSYNEQFF.

This clonotype occurred a few times. CDR3 bases: TGCAGTGGAGCCCGGCTAGACTACAATGAGCAGTTCTTC. This sequence encodes CSGARLDYNEQFF. The chain carries TRBV20-1 and TRBJ2-1; no clear D. Germline V CDR1 and CDR2: DFQATT, SNEGSKA (reference sequence). This CDR3 region has 13 residues. V lost 7 bases and J 3 bases, leaving 13 bases between the germline ends.

CDR3: CSARGLDDIQYF. Here the CDR3 DNA reads TGCAGCGCGCGGGGGCTTGATGACATTCAGTACTTC. The rearrangement links TRBV29-1 to TRBJ2-4; TRBD2 is a possible D gene (7 bases). V was clipped by 7 bases and J by 8 bases, with 15 bases between them. Germline CDR1 SQVTM, CDR2 ANQGSEA. The CDR3 sequence is 12 residues long.

This clonotype was observed a handful of times. V gene TRBV20-1 combines with J gene TRBJ2-1; tentatively, D is TRBD1 (6 bases). Trimming stripped 0 bases from V and 0 bases from J, with 12 bases between. CDR1 and CDR2 from the germline V gene are DFQATT and SNEGSKA (reference sequence). CDR3 length: 16 amino acids. The CDR3 sequence is CSARDRGPSSYNEQFF. DNA of the CDR3: TGCAGTGCTAGAGACAGGGGCCCTAGCTCCTACAATGAGCAGTTCTTC.

The genes are TRBV3-1 and TRBJ1-5, with 8 bases identical to TRBD1. V gave up 3 bases and J gave up 11 bases; unmatched junction bases: 12. This CDR3 has 15 residues. Germline V gene sequence: CDR1 LGHDT, CDR2 YNNKEL (reference sequence). DNA of the CDR3: TGTGCCAGCAGCCATCCGGGACAGGACCTGGCGGCCCAGCATTTT. Translation gives CASSHPGQDLAAQHF.

The sample holds a few counts of this clonotype. The chain uses TRBV29-1 and TRBJ2-5; TRBD1 aligns across 7 bases. V lost 6 bases to trimming and J lost 5 bases; unmatched junction nucleotides: 9. The germline CDR1 and CDR2 sequences are SQVTM and ANQGSEA. The CDR3 runs to 13 residues. CDR3 loop: CSVETGFKETQYF. The CDR3 DNA sequence: TGCAGCGTGGAGACAGGGTTTAAGGAGACCCAGTACTTC.

This chain uses TRBV7-9 with TRBJ2-1; 10 bases are shared with TRBD1. The CDR3 is made up of 15 amino acids. Germline-derived CDR1 and CDR2 are SEHNR and FQNEAQ (reference sequence). Germline trimming cut 4 bases from V and 7 bases from J; bases unmatched to any gene: 7. CDR3 coding DNA: TGTGCCAGCAGCTACCGGGACAGGGGTATTAATGAGCAGTTCTTC. It encodes CASSYRDRGINEQFF.

The chain is built from TRBV5-1 and TRBJ2-2; D tentatively fits TRBD1 or TRBD2 (5 bases each). In germline, CDR1 is SGHRS, CDR2 YFSETQ. There are 15 residues in the CDR3. The V end lost 3 bases, the J end lost 6 bases, and 15 bases lay between the germline ends. This CDR3 reads CASSSRWTGPGELFF. CDR3 nucleotides: TGCGCCAGCAGCTCGCGATGGACGGGACCCGGGGAGCTGTTTTTT.

This clonotype was counted only a few times. The CDR3 region is CASSSLGLTGELFF. The CDR3 nucleotides read TGTGCCAGCAGCTCCCTCGGACTCACTGGGGAGCTGTTTTTT. V gene TRBV7-9 combines with J gene TRBJ2-2, with a weak D call TRBD2 (5 bases). The germline CDR1 and CDR2 sequences are SEHNR and FQNEAQ (reference sequence). V lost 4 bases and J lost 8, with 14 bases in between. The CDR3 runs to 14 residues. The variable domain in full, with the rest retrieved from reference TRBV7-9 and TRBJ2-2, is DTGVSQNPRHKITKRGQNVTFRCDPISEHNRLYWYRQTLGQGPEFLTYFQNEAQLEKSRLLSDRFSAERPKGSFSTLEIQRTEQGDSAMYLCASSSLGLTGELFFGEGSRLTVL.